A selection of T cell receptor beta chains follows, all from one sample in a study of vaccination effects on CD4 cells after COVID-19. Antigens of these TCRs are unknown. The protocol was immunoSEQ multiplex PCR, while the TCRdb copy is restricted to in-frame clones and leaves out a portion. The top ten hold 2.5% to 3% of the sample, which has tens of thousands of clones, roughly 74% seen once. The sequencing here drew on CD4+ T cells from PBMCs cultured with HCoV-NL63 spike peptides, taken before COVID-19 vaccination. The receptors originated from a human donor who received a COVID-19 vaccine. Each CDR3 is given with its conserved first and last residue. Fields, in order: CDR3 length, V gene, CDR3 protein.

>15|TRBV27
CASSRSGTGVNTIYF
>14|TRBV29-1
CSVVGTGSNYGYTF
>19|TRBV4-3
CASSQAQPTSSGPGNTIYF
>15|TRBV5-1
CASSLNGAENQPQHF
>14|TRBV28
CASSLNQGRNGYTF
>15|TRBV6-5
CASSYSRAQAGELFF
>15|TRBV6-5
CASSYSMTGNEKLFF
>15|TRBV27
CASSDRRQDAREAFF
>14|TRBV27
CASSLRTGAPEAFF
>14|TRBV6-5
CATPGFDPNTEAFF
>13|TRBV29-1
CSAGQVSGNTIYF
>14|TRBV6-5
CASSSAGPTGELFF
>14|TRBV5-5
CASRRTASNQPQHF
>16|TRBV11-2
CASSLGRRGDPDTQYF
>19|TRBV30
CAWSVTGLAGIAVTGELFF
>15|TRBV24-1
CATSDSAGSGEKLFF
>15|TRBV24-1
CATSVRGGGNQPQHF
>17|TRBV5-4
CASSLLGQGIYNSPLHF
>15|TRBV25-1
CASRDPGGGSEKLFF
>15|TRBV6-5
CASNLAGGRTDTQYF
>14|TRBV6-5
CASSGQGLWKTQYF
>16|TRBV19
CATRPGGGQEVDTQYF
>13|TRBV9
CASTRDGGSPLHF
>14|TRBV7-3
CASSLRASPDTQYF
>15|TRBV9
CASSRFQGVRAPLHF
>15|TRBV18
CASSPPGRSGNTIYF
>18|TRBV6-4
CASSRDPTGGSYNSPLHF
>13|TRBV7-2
CASSLQDSKPQHF
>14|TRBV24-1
CATSDPTGQETQYF
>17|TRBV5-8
CASSLGLAGVSQETQYF
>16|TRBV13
CASSLRRGVNTGELFF
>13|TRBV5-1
CASSWIKTGELFF
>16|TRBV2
CASRTLERGWTDTQYF
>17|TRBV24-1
CATSATGARGSYNEQFF
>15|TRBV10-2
CASSGSGAHNSPLHF
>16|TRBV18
CASSPVRQVNTGELFF
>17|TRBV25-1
CASSEEVWGRAGEKLFF
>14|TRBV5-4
CASSSGTVNSPLHF
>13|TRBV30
CAWRDTGGAGYTF
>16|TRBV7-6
CASSLARSRNTGELFF
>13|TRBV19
CASRKGPYNEQFF
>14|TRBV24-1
CATSQGWNTGELFF
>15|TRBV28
CASSVIGTGDEKLFF
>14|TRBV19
CASTTGMGNQPQHF
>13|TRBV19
CASSIPGSTEAFF
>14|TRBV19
CASSMDGGVTEAFF
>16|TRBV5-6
CASSLAWQGNGNTIYF
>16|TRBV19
CASSITRGGGQETQYF
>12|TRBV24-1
CATSDAGTLQFF
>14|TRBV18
CASSPTGQTGELFF
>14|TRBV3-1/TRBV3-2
CASSQYGGGSPLHF
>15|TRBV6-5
CASQRTGGAEETQYF
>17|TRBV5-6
CASSLDGPGEVNTEAFF